These 20 T cell receptor beta chains share one sample of origin, sequenced in a study of blood T cell repertoires in COVID-19. Repertoires were generated with immunoSEQ multiplex PCR, while TCRdb's copy carries only in-frame clones and drops some. Of approximately 190,000 clones in the sample, around 80% are singletons; the top ten hold around 14%. The sequencing sample was made of peripheral blood. The receptor source for this set is a young man with active or convalescent COVID-19.

The chain is built from TRBV2 and TRBJ2-2; 11 bases fit TRBD2. V was pared by 7 bases and J by 0 bases, with 4 bases of the junction left unmatched. The CDR3 has 16 amino acids. Germline V gene data show CDR1 as SNHLY and CDR2 as FYNNEI. The CDR3: CASILAGGPNTGELFF. The CDR3 coding sequence is TGTGCCAGCATTTTAGCGGGAGGGCCGAACACCGGGGAGCTGTTTTTT.

This clone was detected a few times. The J gene is TRBJ1-4, the V gene TRBV6-1; 10 nucleotides agree with TRBD1. The CDR3 spans 16 residues. J was trimmed by 6 bases and V by 2 bases; bases with no gene match: 6. The germline gives CDR1 MNHNS, CDR2 SASEGT. The CDR3: CASSETPGQGYEKLFF. The DNA of the CDR3 is TGTGCCAGCAGTGAAACGCCGGGACAGGGGTATGAAAAACTGTTTTTT.

The chain uses TRBV3-1 (or the pseudogene TRBV3-2) and TRBJ2-1, with TRBD2 matching over 10 bases. In germline, CDR1 is LGHDT, CDR2 YNNKEL (reference sequence). After removal of 6 bases from V and 4 bases from J, the junction contained 9 bases not matched to a gene. There are 16 residues in the CDR3. CDR3 nucleotide sequence: TGTGCCAGCAGAGGACAGCGGGGGGGCCCATACAATGAGCAGTTCTTC. Translation gives CASRGQRGGPYNEQFF.

J is TRBJ2-1 and V is TRBV10-1; 7 nucleotides agree with TRBD2. CDR1 and CDR2 from the germline V gene are WNHNN and SYGVQD (reference sequence). V lost 6 bases, J lost 7 bases, and 9 bases stayed unmatched. The CDR3 runs to 14 residues. DNA of the CDR3: TGCGCCAGCAGCGACGTTGGACTAGTGAATGAGCAGTTCTTC. Its protein is CASSDVGLVNEQFF.

This chain connects TRBV19 to TRBJ1-1; 8 bases match TRBD1. Germline V gene sequence: CDR1 LNHDA, CDR2 SQIVND (reference sequence). The CDR3 contains 16 residues. Trimming cost V 2 bases and J 1 base; bases outside gene matches: 6. CDR3 amino acids: CASSIRRTGPNTEAFF. The DNA of the CDR3 is TGTGCCAGTAGTATAAGGAGGACAGGGCCGAACACTGAAGCTTTCTTT. The entire variable domain, with the rest obtained from reference TRBV19 and TRBJ1-1, is as follows: DGGITQSPKYLFRKEGQNVTLSCEQNLNHDAMYWYRQDPGQGLRLIYYSQIVNDFQKGDIAEGYSVSREKKESFPLTVTSAQKNPTAFYLCASSIRRTGPNTEAFFGQGTRLTVV.

The CDR3 here is CASSLGVSGLALYEQYF. The CDR3 DNA follows: TGTGCCAGCAGCTTGGGTGTTTCGGGACTAGCGTTGTACGAGCAGTACTTC. V is TRBV5-6 and J is TRBJ2-7, with 10 bases identical to TRBD2. The CDR3 spans 17 residues. Looked up from germline, CDR1 is SGHDT and CDR2 is YYEEEE. Trimming took 0 bases from V and 4 from J; bases not matched to a gene: 10. The full variable domain, in which reference TRBV5-6 and TRBJ2-7 provide the parts outside the CDR3, is DAGVTQSPTHLIKTRGQQVTLRCSPKSGHDTVSWYQQALGQGPQFIFQYYEEEERQRGNFPDRFSGHQFPNYSSELNVNALLLGDSALYLCASSLGVSGLALYEQYFGPGTRLTVT.

The rearrangement uses TRBV5-1 and TRBJ1-2; 11 bases are a match to TRBD1. The V and J ends lost 4 bases and 8 bases, in that order; junction bases with no gene match: 10. Germline-derived CDR1 and CDR2 are SGHRS and YFSETQ. There are 15 residues in the CDR3. CDR3: CASSAGQGASEGYTF. The DNA of the CDR3 is TGCGCCAGCAGCGCCGGACAGGGGGCCTCTGAAGGCTACACCTTC.

J is TRBJ2-5 and V is TRBV5-1; 7 positions match TRBD2. Germline V gene lookup returns CDR1 SGHRS and CDR2 YFSETQ. The V segment lost 4 bases and the J segment 2 bases; nucleotides outside the gene matches: 5. This CDR3 comprises 14 residues. The CDR3 loop reads CASSRLAEQETQYF. In nucleotides, the CDR3 is TGCGCCAGCAGCCGGCTAGCGGAGCAAGAGACCCAGTACTTC.

This chain uses TRBV5-4 with TRBJ2-3; TRBD2 agrees at 7 bases. The J segment lost 0 bases and the V segment lost 4 bases, leaving 11 bases of the junction unmatched. This CDR3 has 17 amino acids. CDR1 and CDR2 (germline): SGHNT, YYREEE (reference sequence). The CDR3, as DNA: TGTGCCAGCAGCCCCGGGAGAGCGGGATCTAGCACAGATACGCAGTATTTT. Translation gives CASSPGRAGSSTDTQYF.

This clone came up a few times. The CDR3 sequence: CASSLGGTEYSYEQYF. In DNA, the CDR3 is TGTGCCAGCAGCTTGGGTGGGACAGAGTACTCCTACGAGCAGTACTTC. The rearrangement links TRBV5-4 to TRBJ2-7; 7 nucleotides agree with TRBD1. From germline, CDR1 is SGHNT and CDR2 YYREEE (reference sequence). CDR3 length: 16 amino acids. The ends lost 0 bases at V and 0 bases at J; junction bases unmatched: 6.

The V call is TRBV27, the J call TRBJ1-2, with 9 bases lining up with TRBD1. Germline CDR1 MNHEY, CDR2 SMNVEV (reference sequence). The V and J ends lost 5 bases and 4 bases, in that order; junction bases with no gene match: 14. This CDR3 has 17 residues. The CDR3 DNA is TGTGCCAGCAGTCCGGGGACAGGGTCTCCCACATTCTATGGCTACACCTTC. Translated, it gives CASSPGTGSPTFYGYTF.

The chain couples TRBV2 to TRBJ2-1; 8 bases agree with TRBD2. This CDR3 region has 12 residues. The V gene's germline CDR1 is SNHLY and CDR2 FYNNEI. J gave up 13 bases and V 6 bases, and 8 bases lay outside the gene matches. CDR3: CASRGLDGEQFF. The CDR3, as DNA: TGTGCCAGCAGGGGACTAGATGGTGAACAGTTCTTC.

V is TRBV19 and J is TRBJ1-2; possible D gene TRBD1, 6 bases. CDR1 LNHDA and CDR2 SQIVND come from the germline V gene (reference sequence). V lost 5 bases and J lost 2, with 12 bases in between. The CDR3 sequence is 14 residues long. The CDR3 sequence is CASSPRQANYGYTF. The CDR3 DNA reads as TGTGCCAGTAGTCCAAGACAGGCGAACTATGGCTACACCTTC. The variable domain in full, completed from reference TRBV19 and TRBJ1-2, reads DGGITQSPKYLFRKEGQNVTLSCEQNLNHDAMYWYRQDPGQGLRLIYYSQIVNDFQKGDIAEGYSVSREKKESFPLTVTSAQKNPTAFYLCASSPRQANYGYTFGSGTRLTVV.

V and J are TRBV2 and TRBJ1-2; TRBD1 might be the D (6 bases). Germline CDR1 and CDR2: SNHLY and FYNNEI. The CDR3 runs to 15 residues. Trimming removed 4 bases from V and 8 bases from J, with 20 bases in between. The CDR3 DNA is TGTGCCAGCAGTGGTACAGGGATTGGGTCGGAAGGCTACACCTTC. It codes for CASSGTGIGSEGYTF.

This sequence joins TRBV25-1 and TRBJ2-5; 9 nucleotides match TRBD2. The junction had 3 bases not matched to a gene; V was cut back by 3 bases and J by 1 base. This CDR3 has 15 residues. Germline V gene lookup returns CDR1 MGHDK and CDR2 SYGVNS. DNA of the CDR3: TGTGCCAGCAGTGACCTAGCGGGGTTCCAAGAGACCCAGTACTTC. Its protein is CASSDLAGFQETQYF.

This chain uses TRBV10-1 with TRBJ1-6; no reliable D call. Trimming took off 6 bases at V and 5 bases at J, with 17 bases between the two ends. This CDR3 spans 16 amino acids. CDR1 and CDR2 (germline): WNHNN, SYGVQD (reference sequence). In DNA form, the CDR3 reads TGCGCCAGCAGCCCCTCCAGGTCAGTTCATAATTCACCCCTCCACTTT. Protein: CASSPSRSVHNSPLHF.

The V and J genes are TRBV10-1 and TRBJ2-7; TRBD2 matches 7 bases. The germline V gene has CDR1 WNHNN and CDR2 SYGVQD (reference sequence). Losses at the gene ends were 3 bases for V and 2 bases for J; bases not matched to a gene: 4. The CDR3 has 14 residues. Here the CDR3 reads CASSDSGNTYEQYF. DNA for the CDR3: TGCGCCAGCAGTGACAGCGGGAACACCTACGAGCAGTACTTC.

V gene TRBV7-2 combines with J gene TRBJ1-3; no clear D gene. The germline V and J ends were trimmed by 1 base and 1 base, with 11 bases remaining between them. Looked up from germline, CDR1 is SGHTA and CDR2 is FQGNSA. The CDR3 contains 16 residues. CDR3 DNA: TGTGCCAGCAGCTTAGTTACCCCAGGATCTGGAAACACCATATATTTT. Protein: CASSLVTPGSGNTIYF.

The CDR3 nucleotides read TGCGCCAGCAGCCAAGAATTCCTAGCGACCAGAGGCGATGAGCAGTTCTTC. As protein: CASSQEFLATRGDEQFF. The chain employs TRBV4-1 and TRBJ2-1, with TRBD2 as a possible D gene (6 bases). This CDR3 contains 17 residues. V was pared by 0 bases and J by 8 bases, with 20 bases between. Germline CDR1 is MGHRA and CDR2 is YSYEKL.

This chain uses TRBV7-9 with TRBJ1-1; D perhaps matches TRBD1 (6 bases). This CDR3 contains 13 residues. Germline V gene sequence: CDR1 SEHNR, CDR2 FQNEAQ (reference sequence). V was trimmed by 1 base and J by 7 bases, leaving 10 bases between them. CDR3 nucleotides: TGTGCCAGCAGCTTAGAGGTGACAGGTGAAGCTTTCTTT. It yields the protein CASSLEVTGEAFF.